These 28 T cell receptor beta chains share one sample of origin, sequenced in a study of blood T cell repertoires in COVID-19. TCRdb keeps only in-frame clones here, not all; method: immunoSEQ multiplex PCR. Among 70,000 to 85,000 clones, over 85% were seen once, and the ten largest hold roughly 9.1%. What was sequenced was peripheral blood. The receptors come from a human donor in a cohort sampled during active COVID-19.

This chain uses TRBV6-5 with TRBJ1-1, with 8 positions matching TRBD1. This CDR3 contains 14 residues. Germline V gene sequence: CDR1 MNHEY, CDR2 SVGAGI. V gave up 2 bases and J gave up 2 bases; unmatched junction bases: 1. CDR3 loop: CASSYGQGNTEAFF. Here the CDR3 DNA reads TGTGCCAGCAGTTACGGACAGGGCAACACTGAAGCTTTCTTT.

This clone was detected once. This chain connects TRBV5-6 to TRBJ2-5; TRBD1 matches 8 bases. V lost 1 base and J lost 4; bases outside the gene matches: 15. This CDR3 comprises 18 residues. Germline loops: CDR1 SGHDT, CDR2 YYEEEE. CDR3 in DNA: TGTGCCAGCAGCTTGCTGACAGGGGATTATGTGTACGGAGAGACCCAGTACTTC. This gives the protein CASSLLTGDYVYGETQYF.

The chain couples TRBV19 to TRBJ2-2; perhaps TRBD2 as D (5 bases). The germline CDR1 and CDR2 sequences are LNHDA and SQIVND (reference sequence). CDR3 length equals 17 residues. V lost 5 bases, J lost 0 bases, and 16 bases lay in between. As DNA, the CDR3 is TGTGCCAGTAGTCTTCAACGCTTACTAGCGAACACCGGGGAGCTGTTTTTT. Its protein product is CASSLQRLLANTGELFF.

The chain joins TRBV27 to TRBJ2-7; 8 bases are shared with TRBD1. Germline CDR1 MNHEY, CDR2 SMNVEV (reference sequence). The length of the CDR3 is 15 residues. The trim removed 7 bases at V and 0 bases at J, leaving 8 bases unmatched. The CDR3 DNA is TGTGCCAGCAAAACGACAGGGGATGCCTCCTACGAGCAGTACTTC. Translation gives CASKTTGDASYEQYF.

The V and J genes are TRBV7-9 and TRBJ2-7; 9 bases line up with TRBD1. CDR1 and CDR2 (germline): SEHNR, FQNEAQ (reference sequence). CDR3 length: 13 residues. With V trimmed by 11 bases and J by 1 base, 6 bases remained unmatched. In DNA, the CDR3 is TGTGCCGGCACAGGGACAGGGTCCTACGAGCAGTACTTC. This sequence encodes CAGTGTGSYEQYF.

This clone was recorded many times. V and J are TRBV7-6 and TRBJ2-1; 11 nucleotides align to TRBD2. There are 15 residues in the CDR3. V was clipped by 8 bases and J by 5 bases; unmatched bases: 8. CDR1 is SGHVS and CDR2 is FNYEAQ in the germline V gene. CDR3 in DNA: TGTGCCAGCGGGAAACTAGCGGGAGTTGACAATGAGCAGTTCTTC. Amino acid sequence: CASGKLAGVDNEQFF.

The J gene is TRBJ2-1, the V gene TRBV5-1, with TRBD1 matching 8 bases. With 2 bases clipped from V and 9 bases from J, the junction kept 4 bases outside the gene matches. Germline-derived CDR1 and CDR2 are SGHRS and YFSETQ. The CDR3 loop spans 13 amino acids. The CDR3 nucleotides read TGCGCCAGCAGCTTCGGACAGGGCAGTGAGCAGTTCTTC. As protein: CASSFGQGSEQFF.

CDR3 protein: CASSLYSYNEQFF. The DNA for the CDR3 is TGTGCCAGCAGTTTATACAGTTACAATGAGCAGTTCTTC. This sequence joins TRBV28 and TRBJ2-1, with D unresolved. In germline, CDR1 is MDHEN, CDR2 SYDVKM. The CDR3 covers 13 residues. The V end was cut by 1 base, the J end by 4 bases, with 5 bases between.

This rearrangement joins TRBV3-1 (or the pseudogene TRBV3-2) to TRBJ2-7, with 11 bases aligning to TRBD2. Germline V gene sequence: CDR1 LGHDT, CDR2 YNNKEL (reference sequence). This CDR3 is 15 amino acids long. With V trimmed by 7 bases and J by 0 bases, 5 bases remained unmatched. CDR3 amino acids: CASKDLAGGSYEQYF. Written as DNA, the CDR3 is TGTGCCAGCAAGGATCTAGCGGGAGGCTCCTACGAGCAGTACTTC.

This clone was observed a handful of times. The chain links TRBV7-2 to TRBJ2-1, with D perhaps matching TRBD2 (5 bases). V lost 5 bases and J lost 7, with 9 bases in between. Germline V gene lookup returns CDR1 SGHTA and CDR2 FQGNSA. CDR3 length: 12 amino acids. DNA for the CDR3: TGTGCCAGCAGCCCCGGGGTTAATGAGCAGTTCTTC. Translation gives CASSPGVNEQFF. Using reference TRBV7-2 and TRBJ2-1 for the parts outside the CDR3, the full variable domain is GAGVSQSPSNKVTEKGKDVELRCDPISGHTALYWYRQSLGQGLEFLIYFQGNSAPDKSGLPSDRFSAERTGGSVSTLTIQRTQQEDSAVYLCASSPGVNEQFFGPGTRLTVL.

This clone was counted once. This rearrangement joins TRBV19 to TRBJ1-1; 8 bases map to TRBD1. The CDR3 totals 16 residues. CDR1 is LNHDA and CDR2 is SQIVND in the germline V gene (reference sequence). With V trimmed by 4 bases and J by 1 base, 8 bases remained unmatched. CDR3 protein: CASSRLTGAKNTEAFF. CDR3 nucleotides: TGTGCCAGTAGTAGACTGACAGGGGCCAAGAACACTGAAGCTTTCTTT.

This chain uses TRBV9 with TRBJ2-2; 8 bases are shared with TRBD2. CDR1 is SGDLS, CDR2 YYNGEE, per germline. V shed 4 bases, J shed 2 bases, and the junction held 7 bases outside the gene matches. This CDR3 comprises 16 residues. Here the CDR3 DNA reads TGTGCCAGCAGCCCCGGGATAGCGGGAAACACCGGGGAGCTGTTTTTT. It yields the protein CASSPGIAGNTGELFF.

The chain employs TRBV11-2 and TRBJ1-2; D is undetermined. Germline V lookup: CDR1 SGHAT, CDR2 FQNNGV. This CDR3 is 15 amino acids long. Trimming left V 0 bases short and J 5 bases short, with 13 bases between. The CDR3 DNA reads TGTGCCAGCAGCTTAGATCGGAGACCTGATTATGGCTACACCTTC. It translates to CASSLDRRPDYGYTF.

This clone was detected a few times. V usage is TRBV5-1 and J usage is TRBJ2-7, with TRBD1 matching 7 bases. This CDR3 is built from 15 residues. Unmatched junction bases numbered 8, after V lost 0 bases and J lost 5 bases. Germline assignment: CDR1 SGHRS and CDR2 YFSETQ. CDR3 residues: CASSLEGRGLDEQYF. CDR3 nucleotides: TGCGCCAGCAGCTTGGAGGGTAGGGGGCTGGACGAGCAGTACTTC.

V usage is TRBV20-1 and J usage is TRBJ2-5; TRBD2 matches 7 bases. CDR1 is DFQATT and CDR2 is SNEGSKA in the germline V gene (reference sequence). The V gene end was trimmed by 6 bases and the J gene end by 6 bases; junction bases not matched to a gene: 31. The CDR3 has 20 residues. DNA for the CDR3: TGCAGTGCCAGTCAGCGGGGTGCGGGGGAGGGCCGTGGGGTTAAAAAGACCCAGTACTTC. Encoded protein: CSASQRGAGEGRGVKKTQYF.

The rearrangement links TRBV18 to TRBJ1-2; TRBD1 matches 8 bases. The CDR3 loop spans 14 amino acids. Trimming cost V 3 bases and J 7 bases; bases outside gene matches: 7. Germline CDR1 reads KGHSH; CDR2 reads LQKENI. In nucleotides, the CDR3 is TGTGCCAGCTCACCTGGTGGACAGGGACCTGGCTACACCTTC. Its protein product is CASSPGGQGPGYTF.

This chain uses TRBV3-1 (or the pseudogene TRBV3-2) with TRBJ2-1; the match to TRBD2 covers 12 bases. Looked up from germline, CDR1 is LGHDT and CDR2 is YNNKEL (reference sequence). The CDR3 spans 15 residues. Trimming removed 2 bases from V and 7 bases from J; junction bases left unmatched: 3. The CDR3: CASSQNGLAGNEQFF. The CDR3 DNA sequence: TGTGCCAGCAGCCAAAACGGACTAGCGGGGAATGAGCAGTTCTTC.

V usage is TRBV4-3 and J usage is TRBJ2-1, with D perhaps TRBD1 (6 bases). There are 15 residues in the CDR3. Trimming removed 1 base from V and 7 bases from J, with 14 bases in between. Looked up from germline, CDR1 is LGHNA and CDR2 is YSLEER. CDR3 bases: TGCGCCAGCAGCCAAGTTCTAGGACAGTTGAATGAGCAGTTCTTC. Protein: CASSQVLGQLNEQFF.

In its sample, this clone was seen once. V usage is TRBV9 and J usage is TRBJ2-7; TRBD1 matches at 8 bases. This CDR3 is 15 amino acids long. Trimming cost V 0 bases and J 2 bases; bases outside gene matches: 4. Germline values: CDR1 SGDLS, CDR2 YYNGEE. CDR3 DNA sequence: TGTGCCAGCAGCGTAGATGGGGACAGGCCCTACGAGCAGTACTTC. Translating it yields CASSVDGDRPYEQYF.

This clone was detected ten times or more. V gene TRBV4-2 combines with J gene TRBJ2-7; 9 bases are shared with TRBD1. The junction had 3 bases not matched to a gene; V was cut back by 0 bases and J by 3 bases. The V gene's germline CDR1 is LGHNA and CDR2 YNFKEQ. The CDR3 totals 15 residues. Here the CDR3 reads CASSQDETGGYEQYF. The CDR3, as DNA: TGTGCCAGCAGCCAAGATGAGACAGGGGGCTACGAGCAGTACTTC.

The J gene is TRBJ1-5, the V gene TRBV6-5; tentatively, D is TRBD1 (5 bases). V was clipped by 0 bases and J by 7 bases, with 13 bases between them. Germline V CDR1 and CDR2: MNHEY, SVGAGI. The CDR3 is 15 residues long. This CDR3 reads CASSYSVRGNQPQHF. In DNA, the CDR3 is TGTGCCAGCAGTTACTCGGTAAGGGGAAACCAGCCCCAGCATTTT.

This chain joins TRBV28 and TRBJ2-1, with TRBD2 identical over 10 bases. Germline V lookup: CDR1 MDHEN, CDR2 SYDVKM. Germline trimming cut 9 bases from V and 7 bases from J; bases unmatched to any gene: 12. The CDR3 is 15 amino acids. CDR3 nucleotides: TGTGCCAGTTTCACTAGCGGGGTTGTCGGTAATGAGCAGTTCTTC. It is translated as CASFTSGVVGNEQFF.

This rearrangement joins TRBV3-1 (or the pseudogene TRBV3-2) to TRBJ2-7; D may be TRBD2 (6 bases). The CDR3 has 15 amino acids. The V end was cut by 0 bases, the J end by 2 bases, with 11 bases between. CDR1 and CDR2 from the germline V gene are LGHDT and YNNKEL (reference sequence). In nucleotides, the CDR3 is TGTGCCAGCAGCCAAGAGGGGGGAAGGGCCTACGAGCAGTACTTC. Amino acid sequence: CASSQEGGRAYEQYF.

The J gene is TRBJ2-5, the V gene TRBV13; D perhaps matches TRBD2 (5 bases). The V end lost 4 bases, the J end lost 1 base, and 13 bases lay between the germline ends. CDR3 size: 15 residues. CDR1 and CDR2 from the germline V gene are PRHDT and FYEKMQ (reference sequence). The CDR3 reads CASSYGLWGQETQYF. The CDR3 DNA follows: TGTGCCAGCAGCTATGGACTCTGGGGCCAAGAGACCCAGTACTTC.

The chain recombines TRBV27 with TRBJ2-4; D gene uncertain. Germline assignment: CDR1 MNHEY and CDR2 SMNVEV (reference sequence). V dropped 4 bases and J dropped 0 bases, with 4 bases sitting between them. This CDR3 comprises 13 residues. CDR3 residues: CASSYRAKNIQYF. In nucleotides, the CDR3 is TGTGCCAGCAGTTACAGAGCCAAAAACATTCAGTACTTC.

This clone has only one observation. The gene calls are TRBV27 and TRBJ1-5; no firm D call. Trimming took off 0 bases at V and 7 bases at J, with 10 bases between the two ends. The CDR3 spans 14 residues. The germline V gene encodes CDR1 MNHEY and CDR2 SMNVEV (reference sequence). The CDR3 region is CASSLSPRGQPQHF. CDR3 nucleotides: TGTGCCAGCAGTTTATCCCCCCGCGGGCAGCCCCAGCATTTT.

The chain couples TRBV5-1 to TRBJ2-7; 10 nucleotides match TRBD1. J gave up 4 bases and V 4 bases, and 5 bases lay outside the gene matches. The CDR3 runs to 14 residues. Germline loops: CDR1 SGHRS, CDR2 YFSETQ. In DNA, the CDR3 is TGCGCCAGCAGCACCGGGACAGGGGATTACGAGCAGTACTTC. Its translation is CASSTGTGDYEQYF.

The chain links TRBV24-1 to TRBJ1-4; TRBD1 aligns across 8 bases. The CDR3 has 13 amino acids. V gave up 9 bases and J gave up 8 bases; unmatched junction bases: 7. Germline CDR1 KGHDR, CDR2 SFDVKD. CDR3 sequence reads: CATQDRVVEKLFF. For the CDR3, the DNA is TGTGCCACCCAGGACAGGGTGGTGGAAAAACTGTTTTTT.